Sequencing of this T cell receptor (beta chain) was carried out in a study of CD8 T cells in Susac syndrome (dated by TCRdb to the late 2010s). Regarding the complete study: Among the Susac syndrome patients who were sequenced, clinically active disease was present in six and clinical remission was observed in eight. At blood withdrawal, Susac syndrome patients were either therapy-naive, taking corticosteroids (in some cases with IVIg as well), or taking IVIg alone. Whether CD8+ T cell activation and differentiation in Susac syndrome was antigen driven was tested using repertoire sequencing. Clonality of the CD8+ T cell repertoire was compared between more than 10 healthy donors, approximately 14 Susac syndrome patients and around 16 multiple sclerosis patients. Overall results and qualifications from the work: Around 16 and five Susac-specific public clones were found in the total CD8+ and CD8+ TEMRA repertoires, respectively. The study acknowledged that relatively few individuals were included in the TCR sequencing and HLA analysis. CD8+ repertoires in Susac syndrome showed clonal expansion, which was highest in CD8+ TEMRA cells and was greater in clinically active patients than in remitting patients.

RNA was extracted using the RNeasy kit, and about 0.5 to 1 ug of the RNA was reverse transcribed with random hexamers. The immunoSEQ multiplex PCR assay, which covers 54 Vbeta and 13 Jbeta segments, was used to amplify TCR beta CDR3 regions. Bias from PCR amplification was corrected by using a synthetic template baseline for primer optimization and for computational correction. On the study's bioinformatics: Reads were annotated to V, D and J genes according to IMGT and were analyzed with immunoSEQ Analyzer, with only productive sequences retained. To calculate clonality, Shannon entropy was normalized by log2 of the number of productive unique sequences and then subtracted from one. For each patient and control, public and private clones were evaluated among the 100 most prevalent clones. Susac-specific clones were defined as absent from healthy and MS cohorts, some 1,000 published viral clones and other ImmuneACCESS disease sequences. The public reads were reanalyzed by TCRdb: fastp trimming at Q25, MiXCR alignment, in-frame beta chains only. All rows with the same CDR3 protein become a single entry with the most common DNA and genes. The V and J calls reflect TCRdb's pipeline rather than the authors' work. Across this sample there are tens of thousands of distinct CDR3 sequences, with roughly 95% seen only once. Approximately 0.39% of the sample comes from the top ten.

Peripheral blood CD8+ and CD4+ T cells from healthy donors, Susac syndrome patients and multiple sclerosis patients were profiled by high-throughput TCR beta sequencing. The Susac syndrome patients fulfilled recently defined diagnostic criteria for definite or probable disease. Bulk CD8+ and CD4+ T cells were purified by magnetic negative isolation, while CD8+ TEMRA cells were enriched using FACS. Blood was collected in EDTA tubes and processed within 24 hours, with PBMCs isolated through density gradient centrifugation. PBMCs destined for TCR sequencing were cryopreserved in liquid nitrogen and later thawed in a 37 °C water bath. Purity of sorted or isolated CD4+, CD8+ and CD8+ TEMRA cells was at least 90%. On this clonotype: Its antigen specificity is not known. The sample holds no much larger clone one base away, and base qualities are not on file.

Material: CD8+ T cells from PBMCs. This receptor was identified in a human donor with Susac syndrome.

The sequence in DNA is TGTGCCAGCACCACCCCCGGGCCCGATCCCTACGAGCAGTACTTC. This gives the protein CASTTPGPDPYEQYF. This chain is built from TRBV28 and TRBJ2-7, with the D gene not clear enough to name. The V and J ends are trimmed by 7 bases and 2 bases, leaving 18 bases between them. The germline V gene yields MDHEN for CDR1 and SYDVKM for CDR2. The CDR3 covers 15 residues, taking in both the cysteine and the phenylalanine. Here the CDR3 DNA is all that survives: 45 bases in frame from base 1.